The 17 T cell receptor beta chains below were found in one sample sequenced in a study of response to subunit inactivated influenza vaccine. TCRdb independently ran MiXCR on the RT-PCR reads; one entry per CDR3 protein. The sample records fewer than 800,000 distinct CDR3 sequences, 15% to 18% being singletons. Source: PBMCs from blood, taken about 11 days after vaccination. The receptors were gathered from a man aged 50-60 years who received an inactivated influenza vaccine.

This chain links TRBV18 with TRBJ2-7, with 12 positions matching TRBD2. J lost 3 bases, V lost 2 bases, and 2 bases had no gene match. Germline V gene lookup returns CDR1 KGHSH and CDR2 LQKENI. This CDR3 is built from 15 residues. CDR3 region: CASSPGTSGLYEQYF. In DNA, the CDR3 is TGTGCCAGCTCACCAGGGACTAGCGGGCTCTACGAGCAGTACTTC.

Notes on this clonotype: The junction and the germline gene differ at one end; a read error may be behind it. This rearrangement joins TRBV7-2 to TRBJ2-7; tentatively, D is TRBD1 or TRBD2 (6 bases each). This CDR3 contains 15 residues. Germline-derived CDR1 and CDR2 are SGHTA and FQGNSA. DNA for the CDR3: TGTGCCAGCAGTTTAGTACGGACAGCGGGCTACGAGCAGCACTTC. The encoded protein is CASSLVRTAGYEQHF.

At least ten counts were recorded for this clonotype. This chain connects TRBV5-1 to TRBJ2-2; 9 positions agree with TRBD1. The J segment lost 0 bases and the V segment lost 4 bases, leaving 7 bases of the junction unmatched. The CDR3 is 17 residues long. The V gene's germline CDR1 is SGHRS and CDR2 YFSETQ. The DNA for the CDR3 is TGCGCCAGCAGCCTCAACAGGGGGCCTACGAACACCGGGGAGCTGTTTTTT. This translates into CASSLNRGPTNTGELFF.

The chain combines TRBV6-2 or TRBV6-3 with TRBJ2-3, with 11 bases matching TRBD2. The germline gives CDR1 MNHEY, CDR2 SVGEGT. This CDR3 spans 17 amino acids. The junction had 10 bases not matched to a gene; V was cut back by 6 bases and J by 2 bases. This chain's CDR3 is CASSPLTSGEATDTQYF. The CDR3 nucleotides read TGTGCCAGCAGCCCTCTGACTAGCGGGGAAGCCACAGATACGCAGTATTTT.

As regards this clonotype: One junction end disagrees with the germline gene, perhaps due to a read error. The V and J genes are TRBV11-1 and TRBJ1-1, with 8 bases fitting TRBD1. CDR1 and CDR2 (germline): SGHAT, FQDESV (reference sequence). CDR3 length: 15 amino acids. The CDR3 region is CASSLTGQANTEAYF. CDR3 DNA: TGTGCCAGCAGCTTAACGGGACAGGCGAACACTGAAGCTTACTTT.

This CDR3 reads CASSSQWDRGLNEQFF. DNA for the CDR3: TGTGCCAGCAGTTCCCAATGGGACAGGGGCCTCAATGAGCAGTTCTTC. The chain links TRBV28 to TRBJ2-1; 10 bases line up with TRBD1. Germline-derived CDR1 and CDR2 are MDHEN and SYDVKM. Trimming at V came to 4 bases and at J to 6 bases, leaving 9 bases not matched to a gene. The CDR3 contains 16 residues. Full variable domain (rest looked up from reference TRBV28 and TRBJ2-1): DVKVTQSSRYLVKRTGEKVFLECVQDMDHENMFWYRQDPGLGLRLIYFSYDVKMKEKGDIPEGYSVSREKKERFSLILESASTNQTSMYLCASSSQWDRGLNEQFFGPGTRLTVL.

This sequence joins TRBV7-2 and TRBJ2-7; D may be TRBD1 (6 bases). Germline CDR1 reads SGHTA; CDR2 reads FQGNSA. CDR3 length: 13 amino acids. The V gene lost 5 bases and the J gene lost 9 bases, with 17 bases spanning the gap. The CDR3 region has the DNA TGTGCCAGCAGCGGCCGACAGGCGTGGGGGCAGTACTTC. Residues: CASSGRQAWGQYF.

The chain couples TRBV21-1 to TRBJ2-1; the table calls TRBD2, which could not be checked here. TRBV21-1 is a listed pseudogene. CDR3 size: 19 residues. CDR3 protein: CASSKDRVGLFSDGNEQFF. In nucleotides, the CDR3 is TGTGCCAGCAGCAAAGATAGAGTTGGACTCTTTTCGGATGGTAATGAGCAGTTCTTC.

The table lists this clonotype with a count of one. This chain links TRBV23-1 with TRBJ1-5; 9 nucleotides align to TRBD1. TRBV23-1 is designated an ORF whose function remains uncertain. This CDR3 comprises 16 residues. Losses at the gene ends were 8 bases for V and 0 bases for J; bases not matched to a gene: 8. CDR3 sequence (DNA): TGCGCCAGCGGACGGACAGGGGAACATAGCAATCAGCCCCAGCATTTT. Amino acid sequence: CASGRTGEHSNQPQHF.

This chain links TRBV30 with TRBJ2-3; no clear D. The CDR3 length is 12 residues. In germline, CDR1 is GTSNPN, CDR2 SVGIG (reference sequence). With 2 bases removed from V and 5 bases from J, the gap between germline ends came to 8 bases. The CDR3 DNA reads TGTGCCTGGAGTCGAACGCGAGATACGCAGTATTTT. Protein product: CAWSRTRDTQYF.

This clonotype was seen a few times. The gene calls are TRBV10-3 and TRBJ2-7; D gene uncertain. CDR3 length: 15 amino acids. V lost 0 bases and J 1 base, leaving 10 bases between the germline ends. CDR1 is ENHRY, CDR2 SYGVKD, per germline. CDR3 sequence reads: CAISESISVSYEQYF. The CDR3 nucleotides read TGTGCCATCAGTGAGTCGATCAGTGTTTCCTACGAGCAGTACTTC.

This clonotype was counted between two and nine times. The chain couples TRBV15 to TRBJ2-3, with D hard to call. The CDR3 spans 13 residues. The germline CDR1 and CDR2 sequences are LNHNV and YYDKDF (reference sequence). V was trimmed by 2 bases and J by 2 bases, leaving 5 bases between them. The CDR3 coding sequence is TGTGCCACCAGCAGATCCCCCACAGATACGCAGTATTTT. Amino acid sequence: CATSRSPTDTQYF.

This chain connects TRBV7-9 to TRBJ1-2, with D tentatively TRBD1 (6 bases). Trimming took 3 bases from V and 4 from J, leaving 15 bases between them. From germline, CDR1 is SEHNR and CDR2 FQNEAQ (reference sequence). The CDR3 contains 15 residues. CDR3: CASSLGGARGYGYTF. CDR3 sequence (DNA): TGTGCCAGCAGCTTGGGGGGGGCGCGAGGCTATGGCTACACCTTC.

In this sample, this clonotype turned up a few times. The V gene is TRBV12-3 or TRBV12-4, the J gene TRBJ1-2; unclear D gene. V lost 3 bases to trimming and J lost 3 bases, with 2 bases between them. The CDR3 extends over 11 amino acids. The CDR3 region has the DNA TGTGCCAGCAGTTTGTACTATGGCTACACCTTC. It specifies CASSLYYGYTF.

The gene calls are TRBV7-2 and TRBJ2-1, with 8 bases matching TRBD2. V was clipped by 5 bases and J by 9 bases; unmatched bases: 6. CDR1 is SGHTA, CDR2 FQGNSA, per germline. The CDR3 length is 13 residues. The CDR3 loop reads CASSQALAGEQFF. In DNA form, the CDR3 reads TGTGCCAGCAGCCAGGCGCTAGCGGGTGAGCAGTTCTTC.

This clonotype was recorded at least ten times. The chain has TRBV6-2 or TRBV6-3 and TRBJ2-2; D is possibly TRBD2 (6 bases). Trimming left V 2 bases short and J 3 bases short, with 13 bases between. There are 16 residues in the CDR3. Germline CDR1 MNHEY, CDR2 SVGEGT. This CDR3 reads CASSYPRGGDTGELFF. CDR3 DNA: TGTGCCAGCAGTTACCCCCGTGGCGGGGACACCGGGGAGCTGTTTTTT.

The chain uses TRBV6-2 or TRBV6-3 and TRBJ2-1, with D tentatively TRBD2 (5 bases). V was cut by 6 bases and J by 5 bases, with 17 bases left in between. The length of the CDR3 is 15 residues. Germline V lookup: CDR1 MNHEY, CDR2 SVGEGT. The CDR3 DNA reads TGTGCCAGCAGCGGTCGACTAATAAACGACAATGAGCAGTTCTTC. This translates into CASSGRLINDNEQFF.